This T cell receptor beta chain is from a study of tumor-infiltrating lymphocytes in primary liver carcinoma (dated by TCRdb to the late 2010s). Regarding the complete study: Of the five patients, three men and two women aged 30 to 69 years, four had hepatocellular carcinoma and one had combined HCC and intrahepatic cholangiocarcinoma. Samples yielded roughly 3.5 to 7.13 million productive TCRbeta reads; read depth did not differ significantly between tissue types. Technical replicate repertoires showed high reproducibility, with mean shared-clone rates roughly 0.89 and correlation coefficients above 0.95. The five patients had tumors staged T1-T3 N0M0, with maximum diameters ranging from roughly 4.2 to 11 cm. TCRbeta repertoire sequencing, expression microarrays and whole-exome sequencing were combined in the study across five regions of each liver tumor, with adjacent normal tissue and blood also included. A total of about 35 specimens from 5 patients underwent TCRbeta repertoire sequencing, comprising some 25 tumor regions, 5 adjacent noncancerous liver tissues and 5 peripheral blood samples. The investigation overall reported the following: Pairs of tumor regions showed greater repertoire overlap (mean 36%) than tumor-adjacent pairs (17%) or tumor-blood pairs (roughly 15%), which is consistent with antigen-driven expansion. With just four to six patients in the study, the authors point out that the findings should be validated in a larger study. Only the TCR beta chain was sequenced, which likely underestimates true repertoire diversity because unpaired alpha chains were not captured. Comparison of CD4+ and CD8+ T cell repertoires was precluded by the use of bulk unsorted samples. The top 250 clones made up a significantly larger repertoire fraction in tumors than in blood (p = 0.039).

On this clonotype itself: The specificity of this receptor is unknown. The input lacks base qualities; no much larger clone sits a single base away.

Using a constant-region primer and ProtoScript II reverse transcriptase, TCRbeta-specific cDNA was reverse-transcribed from around 520 ng total RNA. Three nested multiplex PCR rounds, following a slightly modified ARM-PCR procedure, were used to build the TCRbeta libraries. Multiplex TRBV1-TRBV30 forward primers and a Cbeta reverse primer were used in the first two PCR rounds, each of which was run for roughly 9 cycles. Sample barcodes and Illumina adapters were attached in a final 25-cycle PCR using Deep VentR polymerase. Amplicons of 200-500 bp were gel-purified with a QIAquick gel extraction kit before sequencing. TCRbeta amplicons were sequenced on an Illumina HiSeq 2500 with 250-bp paired-end reads. Per the authors' processing: Trimmomatic v0.33 was used to quality-trim the reads, and FLASH v1.2.11 was used to merge paired reads so that full CDR3 sequences could be recovered. V, D and J germline segments were assigned to the rearranged TCRbeta sequences using MiGEC v1.2.1b. VDJtools v1.0.0 computed clonotype statistics and Shannon-Wiener diversity indices. Except for diversity analysis, only each sample's 250 most abundant clonotypes were used in subsequent analyses to reduce sampling bias. TCRdb passed the public sequencing reads through fastp at Q25 and MiXCR, retaining productive beta sequences. Rows with a matching CDR3 protein are joined into one entry that keeps the most common DNA and genes. The authors' filters were not applied to this entry. The sample contains 90,000 to 150,000 distinct CDR3 sequences, around two thirds of them found a single time. The ten largest clones take up over 7.5% of the sample.

Without any cell sorting, total RNA and DNA were co-extracted from about 21-30 mg of bulk tissue using the AllPrep DNA/RNA mini kit. Between November 2015 and March 2016, about 5 patients in China with histopathologically diagnosed primary liver carcinoma had their tumors surgically resected. At the time of sampling, the patients had chronic HBV infection and had not received any treatment. Fresh tumor and adjacent tissue pieces were bisected; one half was stored in RNAlater at -80°C, the other sent for histology. Its CDR3 holds 17 amino acids, cysteine through phenylalanine. The kept DNA is CDR3 alone, 51 bases in frame from the first base. Relative to germline, V is missing 5 bases and J is missing 10 bases, with 21 bases of the junction outside any gene match.

This TCR was sampled from a woman between 55 and 75 years old with primary liver carcinoma and hepatitis B virus infection. This chain joins TRBV12-3 or TRBV12-4 to TRBJ2-5, and 8 junction bases match TRBD2. The sequencing sample was made of tumor-adjacent normal liver tissue. CDR3 region: CASSLTNGRALRQNQYF. The sequenced DNA: TGTGCCAGCAGTCTGACTAACGGGAGGGCCCTCAGGCAGAACCAGTACTTC.